The source of this TCR beta chain is a study of control samples from healthy donors and cancer patients. Germline V CDR1 and CDR2: SGHKS, YYEKEE (reference sequence). V was trimmed by 6 bases and J by 0 bases, leaving 15 bases between them. The CDR3 runs to 16 residues. Using immunoSEQ multiplex PCR, the repertoire was profiled, and TCRdb retains in-frame clones only, with some absent. This sample has some 100,000 clones, with roughly 92% found just once. This clonotype was sampled from a human donor in good health. The donor label of this sample is uncertain. Input material: blood. V is TRBV5-5 and J is TRBJ2-2; D may be TRBD1 or TRBD2 (5 bases each). The CDR3 protein is CASTNQGTANTGELFF. For the CDR3, the DNA is TGTGCCAGCACCAATCAAGGGACGGCGAACACCGGGGAGCTGTTTTTT.